This record covers a single T cell receptor beta chain. This entry comes from a study of cytomegalovirus exposure and HLA in healthy donors. Study summary: In a previous analysis, more than 90 million unique TCR beta sequences were found from about 179 million T cells.

It was with 60 Vbeta and 13 Jbeta primers that the PCR ran. Some clones are missing from TCRdb's copy, which holds only in-frame ones; the method was immunoSEQ multiplex PCR. The repertoire consists of approximately 220,000 clones, with roughly 80% occurring once and the leading ten covering about 0.22%. From germline, CDR1 is SGHTA and CDR2 FQGNSA. This CDR3 comprises 15 residues. The V and J ends lost 5 bases and 0 bases respectively, with 14 bases between them. The rearrangement links TRBV7-2 to TRBJ2-7; tentative D call: TRBD2 (6 bases). Sequenced input: PBMCs. The TCR sequence derives from a girl aged 2 to 10 in good health and CMV-seronegative. Written as DNA, the CDR3 is TGTGCCAGCAGCCCGCAGGGAGGCCCCTCCTACGAGCAGTACTTC. Protein: CASSPQGGPSYEQYF.